This TCR beta chain came from a study of T cells after yellow fever vaccination. One entry per CDR3 protein results from TCRdb running MiXCR on the 5' RACE reads. The sample has about 320,000 distinct CDR3 sequences; 3.5% to 4.5% are singletons. The germline V gene encodes CDR1 SGHRS and CDR2 YFSETQ. V dropped 2 bases and J dropped 5 bases, with 16 bases sitting between them. The CDR3 contains 15 residues. The specimen comprised PBMCs, sampled 15 days after the yellow fever booster vaccination. This TCR derives from a man aged 18 to 35 who received the YFV17D yellow fever vaccine. This chain connects TRBV5-1 to TRBJ2-5; possible D gene TRBD1, 5 bases. The CDR3 region has the DNA TGCGCCAGCAGCTTAACAGGTGTCTCCGGGGAGACCCAGTACTTC. Its translation: CASSLTGVSGETQYF. Full variable domain (rest looked up from reference TRBV5-1 and TRBJ2-5): KAGVTQTPRYLIKTRGQQVTLSCSPISGHRSVSWYQQTPGQGLQFLFEYFSETQRNKGNFPGRFSGRQFSNSRSEMNVSTLELGDSALYLCASSLTGVSGETQYFGPGTRLLVL.